This T cell receptor (beta chain) was sequenced for a study of T-cell reconstitution after alpha-beta-depleted transplantation in children. Study results and limitations: Newly produced T cells mostly accounted for T-cell counts and diversity one year post-transplant. Diversity of TCRbeta at day 60 was high in some patients, arising from surviving recipient T cells and thymic progenitors.

Library preparation (for TCRbeta) was performed with unique molecular identifiers. TCRdb passed the PCR reads through MiXCR, listing each CDR3 protein once. Of 300,000 to 400,000 distinct CDR3 sequences listed, roughly 16% are singletons. Trimming took 4 bases from V and 0 from J, leaving 14 bases between them. The V gene's germline CDR1 is DFQATT and CDR2 SNEGSKA (reference sequence). CDR3 length equals 15 residues. Comments on this clonotype: Its antigen is currently unknown.

The rearrangement uses TRBV20-1 and TRBJ2-3; D might be TRBD1 (6 bases). The sample in question was PBMCs, mostly from graft donor cells, obtained 360 days after TCRalphabeta/CD19-depleted stem cell transplant. The source of this sequence is a male patient aged 2 to 10 who had a stem cell transplant for acute lymphoblastic leukemia, so the T cells may come from the graft donor. CDR3 sequence reads: CSATQGTDSTDTQYF. CDR3 coding DNA: TGCAGTGCTACCCAGGGGACCGACAGCACAGATACGCAGTATTTT.